This T cell receptor (beta chain) was sequenced in a study of blood T cell repertoires in COVID-19. Looking at the study overall: Some COVID-19 samples were acute and others convalescent; all came from the United States, Italy and Spain.

The method was immunoSEQ multiplex PCR; TCRdb's version includes in-frame clones alone and lacks a portion of them. This sample has roughly 250,000 clones, with roughly four fifths found just once. The CDR3 has 14 residues. Trimming took 2 bases from V and 4 from J, leaving 11 bases between them. Looked up from germline, CDR1 is MNHEY and CDR2 is SVGAGI. V is TRBV6-5 and J is TRBJ1-2; no firm D call. Sequencing used peripheral blood. This receptor was taken from a person aged 70 to 85 with COVID-19, enrolled during active disease. CDR3 sequence reads: CASSYTRYSYGYTF. For the CDR3, the DNA is TGTGCCAGCAGTTACACAAGGTACAGCTATGGCTACACCTTC.